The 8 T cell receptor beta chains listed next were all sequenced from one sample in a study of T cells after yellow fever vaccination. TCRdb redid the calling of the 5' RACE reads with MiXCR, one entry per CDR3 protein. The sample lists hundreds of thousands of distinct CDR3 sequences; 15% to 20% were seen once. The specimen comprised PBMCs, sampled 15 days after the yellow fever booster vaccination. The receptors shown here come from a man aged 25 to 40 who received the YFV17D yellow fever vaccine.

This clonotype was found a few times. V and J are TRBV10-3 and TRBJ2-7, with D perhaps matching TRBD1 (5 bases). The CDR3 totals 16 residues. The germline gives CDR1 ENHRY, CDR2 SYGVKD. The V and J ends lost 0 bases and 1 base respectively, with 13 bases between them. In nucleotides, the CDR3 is TGTGCCATCAGTGAGTCTGCAGGGAAGGTATCCTACGAGCAGTACTTC. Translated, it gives CAISESAGKVSYEQYF.

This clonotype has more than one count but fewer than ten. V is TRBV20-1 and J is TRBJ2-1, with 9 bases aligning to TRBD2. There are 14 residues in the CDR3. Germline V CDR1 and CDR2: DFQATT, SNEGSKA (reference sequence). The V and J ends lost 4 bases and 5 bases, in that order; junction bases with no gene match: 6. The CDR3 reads CSATIAGDHNEQFF. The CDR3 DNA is TGCAGTGCTACGATAGCGGGGGACCACAATGAGCAGTTCTTC.

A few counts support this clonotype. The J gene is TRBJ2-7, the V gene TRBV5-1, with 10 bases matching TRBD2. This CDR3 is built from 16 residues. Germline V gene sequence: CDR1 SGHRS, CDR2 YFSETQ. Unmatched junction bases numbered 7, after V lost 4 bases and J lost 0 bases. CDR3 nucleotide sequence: TGCGCCAGCAGCAACGTGGCTAGCGGGAGCTCCTACGAGCAGTACTTC. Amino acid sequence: CASSNVASGSSYEQYF.

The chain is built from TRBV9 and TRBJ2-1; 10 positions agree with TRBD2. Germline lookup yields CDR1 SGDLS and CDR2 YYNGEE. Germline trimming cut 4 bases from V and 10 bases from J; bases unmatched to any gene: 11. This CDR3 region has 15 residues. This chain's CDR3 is CASSRDLAGAYEQFF. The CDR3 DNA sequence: TGTGCCAGCAGCCGTGACCTAGCGGGAGCGTACGAGCAGTTCTTC.

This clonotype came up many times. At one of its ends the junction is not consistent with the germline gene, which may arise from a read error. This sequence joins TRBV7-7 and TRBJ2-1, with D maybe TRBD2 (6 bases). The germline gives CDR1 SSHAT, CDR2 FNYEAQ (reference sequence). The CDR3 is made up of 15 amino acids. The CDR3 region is CASSLTGVGYNEQFF. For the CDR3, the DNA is TGTGCTAGCAGCTTAACGGGAGTGGGCTACAATGAGCAGTTCTTC.

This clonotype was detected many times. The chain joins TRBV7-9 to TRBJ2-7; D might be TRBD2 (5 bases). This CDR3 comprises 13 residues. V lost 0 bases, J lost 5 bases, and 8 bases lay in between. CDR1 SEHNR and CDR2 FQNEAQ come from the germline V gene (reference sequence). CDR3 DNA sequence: TGTGCCAGCAGCTTAGCGGGGAGTGACGAGCAGTACTTC. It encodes CASSLAGSDEQYF. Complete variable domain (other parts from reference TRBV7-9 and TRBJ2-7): DTGVSQNPRHKITKRGQNVTFRCDPISEHNRLYWYRQTLGQGPEFLTYFQNEAQLEKSRLLSDRFSAERPKGSFSTLEIQRTEQGDSAMYLCASSLAGSDEQYFGPGTRLTVT.

The CDR3 nucleotides read TGCAGTGCTCGAACAGGGAATAGCAATCAGCCCCAGCATTTT. Its translation is CSARTGNSNQPQHF. The V and J genes are TRBV20-1 and TRBJ1-5; perhaps TRBD1 as D (6 bases). There are 14 residues in the CDR3. Trimming stripped 5 bases from V and 0 bases from J, with 11 bases between. In germline, CDR1 is DFQATT, CDR2 SNEGSKA (reference sequence).

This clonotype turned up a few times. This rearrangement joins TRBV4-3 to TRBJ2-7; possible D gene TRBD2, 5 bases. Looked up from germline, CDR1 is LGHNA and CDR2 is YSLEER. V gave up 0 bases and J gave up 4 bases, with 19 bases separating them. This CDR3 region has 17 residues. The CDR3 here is CASSQEAPAASRYEQYF. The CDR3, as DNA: TGCGCCAGCAGCCAAGAAGCCCCAGCCGCTAGCAGATACGAGCAGTACTTC.